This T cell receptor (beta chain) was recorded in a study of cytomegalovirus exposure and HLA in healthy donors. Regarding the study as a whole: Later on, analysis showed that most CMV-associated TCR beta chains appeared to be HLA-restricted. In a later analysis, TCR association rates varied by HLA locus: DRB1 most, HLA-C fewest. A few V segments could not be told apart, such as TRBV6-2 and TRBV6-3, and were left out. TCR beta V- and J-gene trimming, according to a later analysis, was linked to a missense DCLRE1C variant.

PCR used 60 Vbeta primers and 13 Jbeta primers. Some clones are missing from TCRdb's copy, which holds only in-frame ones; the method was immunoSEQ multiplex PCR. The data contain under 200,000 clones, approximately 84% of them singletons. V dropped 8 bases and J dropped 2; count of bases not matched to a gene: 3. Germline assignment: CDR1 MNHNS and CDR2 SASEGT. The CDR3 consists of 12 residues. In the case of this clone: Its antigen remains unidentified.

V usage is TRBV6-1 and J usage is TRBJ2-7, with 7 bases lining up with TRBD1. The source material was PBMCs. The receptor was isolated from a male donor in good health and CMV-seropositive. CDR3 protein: CASGTDTYEQYF. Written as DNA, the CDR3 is TGTGCCAGCGGGACAGACACCTACGAGCAGTACTTC.